The 24 T cell receptor beta chains below all came from one sample that was sequenced in a study of blood T cells in healthy people across ages. Primed by a sample-barcoded 5' primer and a J-beta primer mix, a second PCR proceeded for about 6 to 11 cycles. TCRdb reprocessed the 5' RACE reads with MiXCR, giving one entry per CDR3 protein. The sample consists of about 780,000 distinct CDR3 sequences, around 24% of them appearing once. The sample was also linked to a second study, of T cells of mothers and their children.

The sample taken for sequencing was blood. The receptors originated from a boy under 18 in good health.

The gene calls are TRBV15 and TRBJ2-1; D is ambiguous. Trimming removed 1 base at V and 5 bases at J, with 6 bases between. Germline V gene sequence: CDR1 LNHNV, CDR2 YYDKDF (reference sequence). The CDR3 length is 13 residues. CDR3 protein: CATSRGLNNEQFF. In nucleotides, the CDR3 is TGTGCCACCAGCAGAGGGCTGAACAATGAGCAGTTCTTC. Complete variable domain (other parts from reference TRBV15 and TRBJ2-1): DAMVIQNPRYQVTQFGKPVTLSCSQTLNHNVMYWYQQKSSQAPKLLFHYYDKDFNNEADTPDNFQSRRPNTSFCFLDIRSPGLGDTAMYLCATSRGLNNEQFFGPGTRLTVL.

This clonotype was picked up a small number of times. The V and J genes are TRBV3-1 and TRBJ2-5, with unresolved D. V shed 6 bases and J shed 2 bases, with 13 bases lying between them. Germline CDR1 LGHDT, CDR2 YNNKEL (reference sequence). CDR3 length equals 14 residues. Written as DNA, the CDR3 is TGTGCCAGCAGTCACGTACTGACTCAAGAGACCCAGTACTTC. Its translation is CASSHVLTQETQYF.

This clonotype was recorded a few times. This rearrangement joins TRBV14 to TRBJ2-1, with 10 bases matching TRBD1. The CDR3 length is 15 residues. Germline assignment: CDR1 SGHDN and CDR2 FVKESK. J lost 6 bases, V lost 6 bases, and 8 bases had no gene match. The CDR3 is CASSLRQGARNEQFF. CDR3 DNA sequence: TGTGCCAGCAGTTTGCGACAGGGGGCACGCAATGAGCAGTTCTTC. Full variable domain (missing parts from reference TRBV14 and TRBJ2-1): EAGVTQFPSHSVIEKGQTVTLRCDPISGHDNLYWYRRVMGKEIKFLLHFVKESKQDESGMPNNRFLAERTGGTYSTLKVQPAELEDSGVYFCASSLRQGARNEQFFGPGTRLTVL.

The sample holds many counts of this clonotype. V gene TRBV11-3 combines with J gene TRBJ2-1; TRBD2 aligns across 11 bases. There are 15 residues in the CDR3. CDR1 and CDR2 (germline): SGHNT, YENEEA. J gave up 2 bases and V 3 bases, and 0 bases lay outside the gene matches. This chain's CDR3 is CASSLGLAAYNEQFF. The CDR3 coding sequence is TGTGCCAGCAGCTTGGGACTAGCGGCCTACAATGAGCAGTTCTTC. Variable domain in full (rest from reference TRBV11-3 and TRBJ2-1): EAGVVQSPRYKIIEKKQPVAFWCNPISGHNTLYWYLQNLGQGPELLIRYENEEAVDDSQLPKDRFSAERLKGVDSTLKIQPAELGDSAVYLCASSLGLAAYNEQFFGPGTRLTVL.

This rearrangement joins TRBV15 to TRBJ2-7; 9 bases are shared with TRBD1. V lost 1 base, J lost 4 bases, and 5 bases stayed unmatched. The length of the CDR3 is 15 residues. Germline V gives CDR1 LNHNV, CDR2 YYDKDF (reference sequence). The CDR3 DNA follows: TGTGCCACCAGCAGAGCCAGGACAGGGGTATACGAGCAGTACTTC. Translation gives CATSRARTGVYEQYF.

The chain employs TRBV7-9 and TRBJ2-5; D unclear. TRBJ2-1 matches the DNA end more closely, so the J call is doubtful. Germline V gives CDR1 SEHNR, CDR2 FQNEAQ (reference sequence). The CDR3 is 13 amino acids. CDR3 bases: TGTGCCAGCAGCTTAAATCCCCCTCTCGAGCAGTTCTTC. The encoded protein is CASSLNPPLEQFF.

This clonotype came up a few times. The CDR3 protein is CASSSVSKYEQFF. DNA for the CDR3: TGTGCCAGCAGTTCCGTAAGCAAATATGAGCAGTTCTTC. This chain connects TRBV28 to TRBJ2-5, with D unresolved. The J call may be in error: the DNA end matches TRBJ2-1 better. Germline V gene data show CDR1 as MDHEN and CDR2 as SYDVKM. The CDR3 length is 13 residues.

This clonotype was observed a few times. CDR3 residues: CASSYRASGGRTDTQYF. In DNA form, the CDR3 reads TGTGCCAGCAGTTATCGGGCTAGCGGGGGTCGCACAGATACGCAGTATTTT. The chain couples TRBV6-2 or TRBV6-3 to TRBJ2-3, with 10 bases fitting TRBD2. Germline CDR1 reads MNHEY; CDR2 reads SVGEGT. The CDR3 runs 17 residues. J gave up 1 base and V 3 bases, and 7 bases lay outside the gene matches.

This clonotype occurred a few times. The CDR3 is CASSLPTNQPQHF. In DNA, the CDR3 is TGTGCCAGCAGTCTGCCGACGAATCAGCCCCAGCATTTT. This rearrangement joins TRBV28 to TRBJ1-5; D is uncertain. Germline CDR1 reads MDHEN; CDR2 reads SYDVKM. The V end was cut by 5 bases, the J end by 4 bases, with 9 bases between. The CDR3 extends over 13 amino acids.

This clonotype appeared a few times. This rearrangement joins TRBV18 to TRBJ2-5; D is unresolved. This CDR3 has 14 amino acids. Germline V CDR1 and CDR2: KGHSH, LQKENI. With 1 base removed from V and 2 bases from J, the gap between germline ends came to 8 bases. CDR3 in amino acids: CASSPRSLQETQYF. In nucleotides, the CDR3 is TGTGCCAGCTCACCACGGAGTCTGCAAGAGACCCAGTACTTC.

This clonotype was detected a few times. The CDR3 reads CASSLAPGPEETQYF. For the CDR3, the DNA is TGTGCCAGCAGCTTAGCCCCGGGACCAGAAGAGACCCAGTACTTC. The rearrangement links TRBV13 to TRBJ2-5, with D perhaps assigned TRBD1 or TRBD2 (5 bases each). Germline V gives CDR1 PRHDT, CDR2 FYEKMQ (reference sequence). Trimming cost V 1 base and J 3 bases, with 12 bases left between them. CDR3 size: 15 residues.

This rearrangement joins TRBV28 to TRBJ2-1; 7 bases are shared with TRBD1. Near its end, the DNA agrees better with TRBJ2-7, so the J call may be wrong. The CDR3 has 12 amino acids. CDR1 is MDHEN and CDR2 is SYDVKM in the germline V gene. The CDR3 sequence: CASTGTVYEQYF. As DNA, the CDR3 is TGTGCCAGCACCGGGACAGTCTACGAGCAGTACTTC.

The V call is TRBV12-3 or TRBV12-4, the J call TRBJ2-2, with D unclear. The V and J ends lost 3 bases and 6 bases respectively, with 14 bases between them. CDR3 length: 15 amino acids. The CDR3 region is CASSLSQAGAGELFF. The CDR3 DNA sequence: TGTGCCAGCAGTTTGTCTCAAGCCGGCGCCGGGGAGCTGTTTTTT.

This clonotype was seen more than once but under ten times. The gene calls are TRBV11-2 and TRBJ2-5, with 10 bases matching TRBD2. The ends lost 3 bases at V and 4 bases at J; junction bases unmatched: 5. The CDR3 consists of 15 residues. CDR1 SGHAT and CDR2 FQNNGV come from the germline V gene. The CDR3 DNA reads TGTGCCAGCAGCTTCAGGGCTAGCGGGGGAGAGACCCAGTACTTC. Translating it yields CASSFRASGGETQYF.

This clonotype was observed a few times. The V and J genes are TRBV9 and TRBJ2-1; D may be TRBD1 (6 bases). From germline, CDR1 is SGDLS and CDR2 YYNGEE. This CDR3 comprises 17 residues. V lost 2 bases and J 3 bases, leaving 18 bases between the germline ends. CDR3 sequence (DNA): TGTGCCAGCAGCGTGGACCGGGCCAGGGGTCTCTACAATGAGCAGTTCTTC. Translating it yields CASSVDRARGLYNEQFF.

The chain carries TRBV12-5 and TRBJ2-1; 9 bases align to TRBD2. V lost 2 bases and J lost 1; bases outside the gene matches: 0. This CDR3 has 15 residues. Germline V gives CDR1 LGHNT, CDR2 FRNRAP. CDR3 DNA: TGTGCTAGTGGTTTGACTAGCGGGTCCTACAATGAGCAGTTCTTC. It translates to CASGLTSGSYNEQFF.

Comment on this clonotype: It is likely a read error, because the conserved phenylalanine at the end of the CDR3 is missing. J is TRBJ2-7 and V is TRBV12-3 or TRBV12-4; 12 positions match TRBD1. V lost 2 bases to trimming and J lost 6 bases; unmatched junction nucleotides: 5. The CDR3 has 15 amino acids. DNA for the CDR3: TGTGCCAGCAGTTTAAACGCGGGACAGGGGGCCGAGCAGTACTCC. This sequence encodes CASSLNAGQGAEQYS.

This chain uses TRBV5-1 with TRBJ2-3; 12 nucleotides match TRBD2. Germline loops: CDR1 SGHRS, CDR2 YFSETQ. Trimming took 4 bases from V and 2 from J; bases not matched to a gene: 8. The CDR3 extends over 17 amino acids. DNA of the CDR3: TGCGCCAGCAGCCCCCGGACTAGCGGGGTTTTCACAGATACGCAGTATTTT. It translates to CASSPRTSGVFTDTQYF. The full variable domain, its missing parts supplied by reference TRBV5-1 and TRBJ2-3, is KAGVTQTPRYLIKTRGQQVTLSCSPISGHRSVSWYQQTPGQGLQFLFEYFSETQRNKGNFPGRFSGRQFSNSRSEMNVSTLELGDSALYLCASSPRTSGVFTDTQYFGPGTRLTVL.

The rearrangement links TRBV14 to TRBJ2-1, with 9 bases fitting TRBD1. With V trimmed by 6 bases and J by 10 bases, 13 bases remained unmatched. This CDR3 has 15 residues. CDR1 and CDR2 from the germline V gene are SGHDN and FVKESK. The CDR3 nucleotides are TGTGCCAGCAGACTGACGGGACAGGGTAGTAAGGAGCAGTTCTTC. It translates to CASRLTGQGSKEQFF.

This clonotype was found a few times. The V and J genes are TRBV7-2 and TRBJ2-5; D gene uncertain. The V and J ends lost 4 bases and 1 base respectively, with 19 bases between them. CDR1 SGHTA and CDR2 FQGNSA come from the germline V gene. There are 17 residues in the CDR3. The DNA for the CDR3 is TGTGCCAGCAGCTCATACCGCTCCCCCGCCGCCCAAGAGACCCAGTACTTC. Protein: CASSSYRSPAAQETQYF.

The chain recombines TRBV10-1 with TRBJ1-2; no definite D call. The CDR3 is made up of 12 amino acids. Per the germline V gene, CDR1 is WNHNN and CDR2 is SYGVQD (reference sequence). The V end lost 2 bases, the J end lost 10 bases, and 11 bases lay between the germline ends. The CDR3 DNA reads TGCGCCAGCAGTGAGAGACATGTTGACTACACCTTC. Translating it yields CASSERHVDYTF.

The V gene is TRBV28, the J gene TRBJ2-5, with 10 bases aligning to TRBD2. Per germline, CDR1 MDHEN and CDR2 SYDVKM. J gave up 1 base and V 6 bases, and 2 bases lay outside the gene matches. The CDR3 sequence is 14 residues long. The CDR3 nucleotides are TGTGCCAGCAGGAGCGGGGGGGCCCAAGAGACCCAGTACTTC. Protein: CASRSGGAQETQYF.

CDR3 residues: CASSLISGAYEQYV. CDR3 sequence (DNA): TGTGCCAGCAGCTTAATCAGCGGGGCTTACGAGCAGTACGTC. The gene calls are TRBV7-2 and TRBJ2-7; 7 bases are shared with TRBD2. V lost 2 bases to trimming and J lost 4 bases; unmatched junction nucleotides: 5. CDR1 SGHTA and CDR2 FQGNSA come from the germline V gene. This CDR3 contains 14 residues.

This CDR3 reads CASSQTEGIGELFF. CDR3 sequence (DNA): TGTGCCAGCTCACAGACAGAAGGAATCGGGGAGCTGTTTTTT. The gene calls are TRBV18 and TRBJ2-2, with D perhaps matching TRBD1 (5 bases). The CDR3 has 14 residues. Trimming took off 4 bases at V and 7 bases at J, with 13 bases between the two ends. Germline CDR1 reads KGHSH; CDR2 reads LQKENI.